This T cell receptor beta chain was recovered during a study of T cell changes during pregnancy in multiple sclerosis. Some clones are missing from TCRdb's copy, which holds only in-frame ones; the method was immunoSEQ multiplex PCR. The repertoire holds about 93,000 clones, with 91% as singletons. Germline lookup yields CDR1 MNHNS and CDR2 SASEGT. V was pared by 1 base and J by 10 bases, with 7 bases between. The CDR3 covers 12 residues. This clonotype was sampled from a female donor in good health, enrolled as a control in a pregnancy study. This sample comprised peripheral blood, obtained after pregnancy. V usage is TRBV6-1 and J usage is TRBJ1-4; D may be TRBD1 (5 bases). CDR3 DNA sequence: TGTGCCAGCAGTGAAGAGGGGCGAAAACTGTTTTTT. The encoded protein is CASSEEGRKLFF.